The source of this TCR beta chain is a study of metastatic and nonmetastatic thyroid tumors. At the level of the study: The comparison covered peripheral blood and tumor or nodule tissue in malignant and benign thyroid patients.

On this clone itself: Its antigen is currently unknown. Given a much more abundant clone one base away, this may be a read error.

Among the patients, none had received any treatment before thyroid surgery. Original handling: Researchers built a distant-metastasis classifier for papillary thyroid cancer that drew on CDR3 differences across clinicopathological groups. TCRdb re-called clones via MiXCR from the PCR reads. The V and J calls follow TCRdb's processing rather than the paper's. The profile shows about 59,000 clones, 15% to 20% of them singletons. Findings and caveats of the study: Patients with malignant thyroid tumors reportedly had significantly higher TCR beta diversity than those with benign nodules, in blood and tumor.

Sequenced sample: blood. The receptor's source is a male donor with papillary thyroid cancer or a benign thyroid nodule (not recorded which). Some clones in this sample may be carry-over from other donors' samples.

This chain's CDR3 is CSVSGGQGNTEAFF. CDR3 coding DNA: TGCAGCGTTTCAGGGGGCCAGGGGAACACTGAAGCTTTCTTT. The rearrangement uses TRBV29-1 and TRBJ1-1, with 8 bases matching TRBD1. From germline, CDR1 is SQVTM and CDR2 ANQGSEA. Unmatched junction bases numbered 6, after V lost 5 bases and J lost 1 base. This CDR3 is 14 amino acids long.